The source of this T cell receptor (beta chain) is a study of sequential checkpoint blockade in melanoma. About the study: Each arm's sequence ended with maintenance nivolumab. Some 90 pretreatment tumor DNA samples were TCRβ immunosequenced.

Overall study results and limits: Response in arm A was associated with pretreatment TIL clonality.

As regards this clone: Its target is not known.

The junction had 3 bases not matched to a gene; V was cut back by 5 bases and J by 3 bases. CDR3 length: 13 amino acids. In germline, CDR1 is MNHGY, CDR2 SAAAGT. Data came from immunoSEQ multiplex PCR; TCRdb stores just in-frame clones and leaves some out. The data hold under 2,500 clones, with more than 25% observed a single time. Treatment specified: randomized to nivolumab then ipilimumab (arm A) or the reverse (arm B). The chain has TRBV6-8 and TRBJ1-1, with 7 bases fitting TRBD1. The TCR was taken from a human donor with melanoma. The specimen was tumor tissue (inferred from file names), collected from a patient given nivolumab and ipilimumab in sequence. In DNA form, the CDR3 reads TGTGCCAGCAGTCGGGACAGCTACACTGAAGCTTTCTTT. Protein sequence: CASSRDSYTEAFF.